The TCR beta chain under discussion was sequenced for a study of cytomegalovirus exposure and HLA in healthy donors (dated by TCRdb to the late 2010s). In terms of the full investigation: A later analysis indicated that the 110 or so validation repertoires were generated on the platform also employed for the approximately 700 repertoires of the first cohort. The study was designed to test whether signatures of past pathogen exposure could be identified by cataloging public T cell receptors. In addition to the first cohort of about 650 subjects, a separate validation cohort of 120 different subjects was used. To predict cytomegalovirus infection status, the study combined high-throughput TCR immunosequencing, statistical association of individual TCRs with disease status, and machine learning.

Separate from the approximately 700-subject first cohort, the validation cohort of 90 to 150 subjects was the group to which the donors belonged. Here is what the overall study found, with its caveats: The authors suggested that the approach could potentially be generalized to other disease states and immunological phenotypes. Across donors, most TCR sequences were observed very rarely, whereas some public TCRs were present in many individuals. The classifier was reported to diagnose cytomegalovirus status with high specificity and sensitivity in both the original cohort and the validation cohort. Three of the identified cytomegalovirus-associated TCR beta chains were confirmed in vitro to be specific for cytomegalovirus antigens. The study listed 150 to 200 TCR beta chains as associated with cytomegalovirus. Subsequent analysis determined that TCRs grouped into clusters in the first cohort also showed a tendency toward co-occurrence across the approximately 110 validation repertoires, and 94% of cluster scores exceeded 0. The validation cohort had no HLA typing available for a later analysis, so co-occurrence within that cohort was assessed over all 130 or so repertoires.

Library creation used the immunoSEQ multiplex PCR assay. The paper's data handling went like this. A statistical classification framework was developed to diagnose cytomegalovirus status using the catalog of TCR beta chain sequences. TCRdb obtained this table from immuneACCESS and retained in-frame rearrangements with V and J assigned. These tables miss some clones; where compared with another copy, unresolved V genes account for less than half of the shortfall, and the remainder is unexplained. The D gene and trimming were derived from the DNA, and the V and J assignments and clone size from that table. The sample records 90,000 or so clones, 95% to 98% of which are singletons. 0.78% of the sample goes to the ten largest clones. There are 12 amino acids in the CDR3, from cysteine to phenylalanine inclusive. CDR3 DNA only is kept here, 36 bases in frame from base 1. V sheds 2 bases and J sheds 4 bases, leaving 6 bases between their ends. CDR1 MNHEY and CDR2 SMNVEV are derived from the germline V gene (reference sequence).

With respect to this clone: Its recognized antigen is unknown. It has no much larger one-base neighbor in the sample; base qualities were not kept. The sample holds other DNA sequences that translate to the same CDR3.

This clonotype was sampled from a man between 18 and 35 years old in good health and CMV-seronegative. The rearranged segments are TRBV27 and TRBJ2-7; a weak D assignment points to TRBD2 (5 bases agree). The source material was PBMCs. The DNA sequence is given as TGTGCCAGCAGTTTAAGCGGATACGAGCAGTACTTC. Its protein product is CASSLSGYEQYF.